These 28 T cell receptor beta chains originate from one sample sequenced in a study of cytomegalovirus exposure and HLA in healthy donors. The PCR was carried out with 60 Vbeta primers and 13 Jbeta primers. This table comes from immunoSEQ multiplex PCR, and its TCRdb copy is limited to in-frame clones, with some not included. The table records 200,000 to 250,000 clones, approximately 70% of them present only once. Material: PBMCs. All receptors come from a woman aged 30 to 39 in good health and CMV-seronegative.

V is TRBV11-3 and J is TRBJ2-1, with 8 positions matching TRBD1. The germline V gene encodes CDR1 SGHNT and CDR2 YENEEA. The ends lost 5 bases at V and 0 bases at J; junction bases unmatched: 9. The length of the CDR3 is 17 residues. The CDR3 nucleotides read TGTGCCAGCAGCCCGGGGACAGGCTTGGGCTCCTACAATGAGCAGTTCTTC. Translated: CASSPGTGLGSYNEQFF.

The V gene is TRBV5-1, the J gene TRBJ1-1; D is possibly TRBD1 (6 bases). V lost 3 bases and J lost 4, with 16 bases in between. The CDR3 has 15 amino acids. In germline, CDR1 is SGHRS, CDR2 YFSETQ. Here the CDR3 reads CASSWGQGWGTEAFF. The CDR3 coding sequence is TGCGCCAGCAGCTGGGGGCAGGGCTGGGGCACTGAAGCTTTCTTT.

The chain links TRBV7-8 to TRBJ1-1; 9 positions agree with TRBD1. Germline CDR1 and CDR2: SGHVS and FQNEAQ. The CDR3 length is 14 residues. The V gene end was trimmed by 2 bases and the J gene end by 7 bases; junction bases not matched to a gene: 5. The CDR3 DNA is TGTGCCAGCAGCTTAAGGACAGGGGCAGGTGAAGCTTTCTTT. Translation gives CASSLRTGAGEAFF. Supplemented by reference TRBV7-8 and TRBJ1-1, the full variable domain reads GAGVSQSPRYKVAKRGQDVALRCDPISGHVSLFWYQQALGQGPEFLTYFQNEAQLDKSGLPSDRFFAERPEGSVSTLKIQRTQQEDSAVYLCASSLRTGAGEAFFGQGTRLTVV.

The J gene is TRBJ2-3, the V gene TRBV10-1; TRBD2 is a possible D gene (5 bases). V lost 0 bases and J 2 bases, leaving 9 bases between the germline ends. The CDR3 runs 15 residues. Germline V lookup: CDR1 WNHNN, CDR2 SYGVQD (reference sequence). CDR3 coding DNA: TGCGCCAGCAGTGAGTCCGGCGGGCTCACAGATACGCAGTATTTT. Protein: CASSESGGLTDTQYF.

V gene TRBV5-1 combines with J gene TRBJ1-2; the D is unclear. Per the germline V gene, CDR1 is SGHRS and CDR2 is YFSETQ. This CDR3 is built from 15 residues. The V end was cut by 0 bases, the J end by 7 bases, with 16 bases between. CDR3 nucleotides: TGCGCCAGCAGCTTGGGCAGCGCTCCTCCGATTGGCTACACCTTC. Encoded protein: CASSLGSAPPIGYTF.

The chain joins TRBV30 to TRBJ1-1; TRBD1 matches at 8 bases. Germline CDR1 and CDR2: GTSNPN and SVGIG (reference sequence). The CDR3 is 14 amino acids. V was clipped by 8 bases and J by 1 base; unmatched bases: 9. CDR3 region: CAARTGNTNTEAFF. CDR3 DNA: TGTGCCGCTAGGACAGGGAATACGAACACTGAAGCTTTCTTT.

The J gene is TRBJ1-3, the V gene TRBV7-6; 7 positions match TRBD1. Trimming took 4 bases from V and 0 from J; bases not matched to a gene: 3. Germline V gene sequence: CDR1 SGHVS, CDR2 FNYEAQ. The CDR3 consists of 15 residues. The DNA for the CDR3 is TGTGCCAGCAGCTCGGGACAGAGCTCTGGAAACACCATATATTTT. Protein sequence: CASSSGQSSGNTIYF.

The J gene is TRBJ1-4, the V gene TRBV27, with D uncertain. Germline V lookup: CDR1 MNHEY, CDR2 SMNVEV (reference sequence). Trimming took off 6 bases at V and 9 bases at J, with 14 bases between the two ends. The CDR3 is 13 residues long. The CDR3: CASSLWPDQKLFF. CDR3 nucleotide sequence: TGTGCCAGCAGCCTCTGGCCCGATCAAAAACTGTTTTTT.

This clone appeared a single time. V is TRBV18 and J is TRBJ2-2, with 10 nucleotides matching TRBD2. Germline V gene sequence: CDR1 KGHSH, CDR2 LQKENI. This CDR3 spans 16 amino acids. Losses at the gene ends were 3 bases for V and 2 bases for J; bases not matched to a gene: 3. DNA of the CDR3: TGTGCCAGCTCACCGTTAGCGGGGGGAAACACCGGGGAGCTGTTTTTT. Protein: CASSPLAGGNTGELFF.

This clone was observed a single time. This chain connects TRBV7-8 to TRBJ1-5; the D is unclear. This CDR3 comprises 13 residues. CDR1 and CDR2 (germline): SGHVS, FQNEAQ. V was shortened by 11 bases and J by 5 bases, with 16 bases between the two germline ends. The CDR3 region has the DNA TGTGCCTGGGGAGGGTGGGAGGATCAGCCCCAGCATTTT. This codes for CAWGGWEDQPQHF. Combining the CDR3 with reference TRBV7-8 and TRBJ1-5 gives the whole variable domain GAGVSQSPRYKVAKRGQDVALRCDPISGHVSLFWYQQALGQGPEFLTYFQNEAQLDKSGLPSDRFFAERPEGSVSTLKIQRTQQEDSAVYLCAWGGWEDQPQHFGDGTRLSIL.

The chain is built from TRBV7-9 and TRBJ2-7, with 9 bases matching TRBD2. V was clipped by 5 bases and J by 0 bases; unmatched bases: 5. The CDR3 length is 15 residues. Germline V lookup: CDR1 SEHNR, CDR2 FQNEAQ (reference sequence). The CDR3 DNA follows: TGTGCCAGCAGCACTGAGGGACTAGCCTCCTACGAGCAGTACTTC. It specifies CASSTEGLASYEQYF.

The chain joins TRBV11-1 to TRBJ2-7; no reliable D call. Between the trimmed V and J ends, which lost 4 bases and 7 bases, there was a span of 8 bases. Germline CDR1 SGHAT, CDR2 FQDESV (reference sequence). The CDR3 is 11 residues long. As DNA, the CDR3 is TGTGCCAGCAGCTCACCACTGGAGCAGTACTTC. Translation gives CASSSPLEQYF.

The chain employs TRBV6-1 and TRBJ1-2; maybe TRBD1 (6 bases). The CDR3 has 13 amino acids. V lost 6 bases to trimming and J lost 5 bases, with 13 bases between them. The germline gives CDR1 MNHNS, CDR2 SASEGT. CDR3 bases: TGTGCCAGCAGGGTAACAGGGAATTATGGCTACACCTTC. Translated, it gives CASRVTGNYGYTF.

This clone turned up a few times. Here the CDR3 reads CASIVHDTGYEQYF. The DNA for the CDR3 is TGTGCCAGCATTGTCCATGATACTGGTTACGAGCAGTACTTC. V is TRBV6-5 and J is TRBJ2-7; D call uncertain. CDR1 is MNHEY and CDR2 is SVGAGI in the germline V gene. The CDR3 contains 14 residues. The V end was cut by 7 bases, the J end by 4 bases, with 17 bases between.

Here the CDR3 reads CASSASGRSGYTF. The CDR3 DNA reads as TGTGCCAGCAGTGCGTCAGGGCGGAGTGGCTACACCTTC. This chain connects TRBV2 to TRBJ1-2; D perhaps matches TRBD1 (5 bases). V dropped 4 bases and J dropped 7 bases, with 13 bases sitting between them. The CDR3 has 13 residues. Per the germline V gene, CDR1 is SNHLY and CDR2 is FYNNEI.

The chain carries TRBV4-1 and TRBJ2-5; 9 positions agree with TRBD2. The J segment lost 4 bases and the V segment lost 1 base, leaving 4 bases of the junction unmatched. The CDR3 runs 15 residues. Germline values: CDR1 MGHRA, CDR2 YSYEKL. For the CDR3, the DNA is TGCGCCAGCAGCCAAGGGCTAGCGGGGTTAGAGACCCAGTACTTC. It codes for CASSQGLAGLETQYF.

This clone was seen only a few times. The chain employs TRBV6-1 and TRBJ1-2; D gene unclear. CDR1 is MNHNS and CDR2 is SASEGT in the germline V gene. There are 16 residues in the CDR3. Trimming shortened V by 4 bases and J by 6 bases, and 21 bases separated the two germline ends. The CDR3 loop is CASSGVGTGNIDGYTF. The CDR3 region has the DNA TGTGCCAGCAGTGGGGTTGGAACGGGGAATATTGATGGCTACACCTTC.

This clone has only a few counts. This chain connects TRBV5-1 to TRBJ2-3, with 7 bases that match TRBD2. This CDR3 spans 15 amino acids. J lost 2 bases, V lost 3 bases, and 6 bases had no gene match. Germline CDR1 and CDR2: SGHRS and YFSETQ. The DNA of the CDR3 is TGCGCCAGCAGCTCTCCAGCGGGAACCACAGATACGCAGTATTTT. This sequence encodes CASSSPAGTTDTQYF.

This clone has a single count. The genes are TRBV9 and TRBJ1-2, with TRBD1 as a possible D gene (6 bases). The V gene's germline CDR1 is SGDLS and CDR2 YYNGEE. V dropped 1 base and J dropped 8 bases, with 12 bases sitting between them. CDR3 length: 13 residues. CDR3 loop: CASSVTGLRGYTF. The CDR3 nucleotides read TGTGCCAGCAGCGTAACAGGGTTGCGAGGCTACACCTTC.

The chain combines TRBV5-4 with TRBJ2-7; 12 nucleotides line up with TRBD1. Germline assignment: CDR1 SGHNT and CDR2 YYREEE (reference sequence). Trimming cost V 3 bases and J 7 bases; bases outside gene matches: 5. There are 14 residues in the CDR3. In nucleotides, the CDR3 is TGTGCCAGCAGCTGGGGACAGGGGGCTGGAGAGCAGTACTTC. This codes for CASSWGQGAGEQYF.

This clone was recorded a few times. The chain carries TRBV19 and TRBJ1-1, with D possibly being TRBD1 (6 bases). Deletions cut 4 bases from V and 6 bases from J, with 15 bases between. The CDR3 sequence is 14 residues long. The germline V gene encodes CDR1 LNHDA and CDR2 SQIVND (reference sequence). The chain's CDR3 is CASSTRTEIAEAFF. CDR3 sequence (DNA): TGTGCCAGTAGTACCCGGACAGAGATCGCTGAAGCTTTCTTT.

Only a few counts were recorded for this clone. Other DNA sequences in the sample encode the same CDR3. The DNA of the CDR3 is TGTGCCAGCAGTTTAGGGACAGGCTACAATGAGCAGTTCTTC. It is translated as CASSLGTGYNEQFF. This rearrangement joins TRBV27 to TRBJ2-1; 8 nucleotides match TRBD1. Germline CDR1 and CDR2: MNHEY and SMNVEV (reference sequence). Unmatched junction bases numbered 0, after V lost 2 bases and J lost 3 bases. CDR3 length: 14 amino acids.

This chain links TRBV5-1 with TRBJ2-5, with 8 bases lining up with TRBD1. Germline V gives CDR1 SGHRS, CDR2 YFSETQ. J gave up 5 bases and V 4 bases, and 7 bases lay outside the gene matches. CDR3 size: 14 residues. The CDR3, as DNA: TGCGCCAGCAGCGCCGGACAGGGCAGGGAGACCCAGTACTTC. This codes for CASSAGQGRETQYF.

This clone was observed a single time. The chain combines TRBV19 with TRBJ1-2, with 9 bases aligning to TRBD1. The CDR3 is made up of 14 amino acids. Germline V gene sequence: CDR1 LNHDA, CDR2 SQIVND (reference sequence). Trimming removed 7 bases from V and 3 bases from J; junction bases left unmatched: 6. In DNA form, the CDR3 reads TGTGCCAGTAACCCGACAGGGGGAGACTATGGCTACACCTTC. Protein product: CASNPTGGDYGYTF.

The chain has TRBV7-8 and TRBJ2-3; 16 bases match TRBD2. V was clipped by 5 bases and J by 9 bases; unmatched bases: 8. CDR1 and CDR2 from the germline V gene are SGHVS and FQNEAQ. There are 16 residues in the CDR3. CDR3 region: CASSISGTSGGVTQYF. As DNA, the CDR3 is TGTGCCAGCAGCATCTCCGGGACTAGCGGGGGGGTAACGCAGTATTTT.

As DNA, the CDR3 is TGTGCCAGCAGTTCAGGGGCAAGGCAGCCCCAGCATTTT. It codes for CASSSGARQPQHF. The rearrangement uses TRBV6-5 and TRBJ1-5; perhaps TRBD1 as D (6 bases). Germline V gene data show CDR1 as MNHEY and CDR2 as SVGAGI. The CDR3 length is 13 residues. V was clipped by 4 bases and J by 7 bases, with 11 bases between them.

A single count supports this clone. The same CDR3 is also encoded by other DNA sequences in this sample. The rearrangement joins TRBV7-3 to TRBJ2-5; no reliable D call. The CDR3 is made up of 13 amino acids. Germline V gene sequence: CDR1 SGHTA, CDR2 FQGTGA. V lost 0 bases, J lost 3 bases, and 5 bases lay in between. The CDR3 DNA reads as TGTGCCAGCAGCTTAACTAGAGAAGAGACCCAGTACTTC. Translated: CASSLTREETQYF.

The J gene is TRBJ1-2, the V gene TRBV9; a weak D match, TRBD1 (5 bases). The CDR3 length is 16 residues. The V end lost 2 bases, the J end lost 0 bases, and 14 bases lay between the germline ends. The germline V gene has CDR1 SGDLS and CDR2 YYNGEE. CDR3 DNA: TGTGCCAGCAGCGTCTATGGGGGGGAGGCTAACTATGGCTACACCTTC. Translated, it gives CASSVYGGEANYGYTF.